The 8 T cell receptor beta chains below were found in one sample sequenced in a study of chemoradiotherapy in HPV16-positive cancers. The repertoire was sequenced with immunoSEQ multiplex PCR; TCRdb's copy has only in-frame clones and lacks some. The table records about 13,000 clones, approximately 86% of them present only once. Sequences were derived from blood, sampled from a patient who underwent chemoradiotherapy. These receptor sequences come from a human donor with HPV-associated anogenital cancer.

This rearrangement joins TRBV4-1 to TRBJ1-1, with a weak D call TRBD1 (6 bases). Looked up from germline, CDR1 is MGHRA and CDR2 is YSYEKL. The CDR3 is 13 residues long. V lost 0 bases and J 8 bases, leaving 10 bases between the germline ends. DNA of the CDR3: TGCGCCAGCAGCCAAGATCCAGGGGAAGAAGCTTTCTTT. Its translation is CASSQDPGEEAFF.

The CDR3 reads CASGFGGTNGYTF. The CDR3 coding sequence is TGTGCCAGCGGCTTCGGGGGTACTAATGGCTACACCTTC. The rearrangement uses TRBV9 and TRBJ1-2; weak D call: TRBD1 (5 bases). Trimming cost V 7 bases and J 6 bases, with 16 bases left between them. The CDR3 runs 13 residues. Germline loops: CDR1 SGDLS, CDR2 YYNGEE.

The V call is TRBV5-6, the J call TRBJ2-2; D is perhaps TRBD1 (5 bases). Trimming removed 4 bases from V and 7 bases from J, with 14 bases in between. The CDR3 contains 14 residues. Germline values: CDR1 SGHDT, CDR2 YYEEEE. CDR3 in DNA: TGTGCCAGCAGCGGCCGACAGAGAGGCGGGGAGCTGTTTTTT. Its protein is CASSGRQRGGELFF.

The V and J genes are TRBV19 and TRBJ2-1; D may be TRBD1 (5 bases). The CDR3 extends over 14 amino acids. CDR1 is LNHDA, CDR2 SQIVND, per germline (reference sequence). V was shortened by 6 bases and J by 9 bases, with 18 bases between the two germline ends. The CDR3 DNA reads TGTGCCAGTAGCACAGGTGGCTATTTTCCTGAGCAGTTCTTC. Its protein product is CASSTGGYFPEQFF. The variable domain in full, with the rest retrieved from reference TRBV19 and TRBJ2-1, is DGGITQSPKYLFRKEGQNVTLSCEQNLNHDAMYWYRQDPGQGLRLIYYSQIVNDFQKGDIAEGYSVSREKKESFPLTVTSAQKNPTAFYLCASSTGGYFPEQFFGPGTRLTVL.

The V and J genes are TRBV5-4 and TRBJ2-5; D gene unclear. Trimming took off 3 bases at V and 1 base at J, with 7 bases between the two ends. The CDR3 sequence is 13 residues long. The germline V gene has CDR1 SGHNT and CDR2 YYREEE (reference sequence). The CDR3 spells CASSSELQETQYF. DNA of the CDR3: TGTGCCAGCAGCTCCGAACTCCAAGAGACCCAGTACTTC.

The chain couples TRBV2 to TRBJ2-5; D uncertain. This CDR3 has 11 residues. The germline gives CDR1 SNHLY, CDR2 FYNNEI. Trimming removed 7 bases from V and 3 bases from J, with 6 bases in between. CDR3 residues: CASTPEETQYF. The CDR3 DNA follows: TGTGCCAGCACTCCAGAAGAGACCCAGTACTTC.

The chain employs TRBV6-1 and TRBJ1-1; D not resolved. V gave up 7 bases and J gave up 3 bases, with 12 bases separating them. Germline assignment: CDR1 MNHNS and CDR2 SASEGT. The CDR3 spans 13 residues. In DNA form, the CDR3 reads TGTGCCAGCAATATAGTATTGTACACTGAAGCTTTCTTT. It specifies CASNIVLYTEAFF.

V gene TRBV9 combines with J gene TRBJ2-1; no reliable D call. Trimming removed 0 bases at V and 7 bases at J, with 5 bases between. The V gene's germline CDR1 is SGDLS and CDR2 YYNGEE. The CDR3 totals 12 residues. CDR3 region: CASSVDGNEQFF. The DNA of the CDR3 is TGTGCCAGCAGCGTAGATGGGAATGAGCAGTTCTTC.